These 6 T cell receptor beta chains were sequenced from one sample in a study of immune cell composition in non-small cell lung cancer. Data came from immunoSEQ multiplex PCR; TCRdb stores just in-frame clones and leaves some out. This sample has approximately 3,000 clones, with 60% to 85% found just once. Material: lung tumor tissue. These receptors all stem from a human donor with non-small cell lung cancer.

The chain recombines TRBV9 with TRBJ2-1, with 8 bases lining up with TRBD2. Germline CDR1 SGDLS, CDR2 YYNGEE. J gave up 15 bases and V 4 bases, and 15 bases lay outside the gene matches. The CDR3 length is 14 residues. CDR3 sequence (DNA): TGTGCCAGCAGCTCCACACTCAAGACTAGCGTTCCGTTCTTC. This encodes CASSSTLKTSVPFF.

The chain employs TRBV13 and TRBJ2-7; possible D gene TRBD1, 5 bases. V was trimmed by 5 bases and J by 5 bases, leaving 16 bases between them. The CDR3 contains 14 residues. Germline assignment: CDR1 PRHDT and CDR2 FYEKMQ (reference sequence). CDR3 in amino acids: CASSTYGRVDEQYF. CDR3 coding DNA: TGTGCCAGCAGCACCTACGGCAGGGTCGACGAGCAGTACTTC. Based on the CDR3 plus reference TRBV13 and TRBJ2-7, the full variable domain is AAGVIQSPRHLIKEKRETATLKCYPIPRHDTVYWYQQGPGQDPQFLISFYEKMQSDKGSIPDRFSAQQFSDYHSELNMSSLELGDSALYFCASSTYGRVDEQYFGPGTRLTVT.

The rearrangement uses TRBV6-5 and TRBJ2-1; 12 nucleotides match TRBD2. The CDR3 totals 15 residues. Germline V CDR1 and CDR2: MNHEY, SVGAGI. The ends lost 5 bases at V and 7 bases at J; junction bases unmatched: 6. The CDR3 bases are TGTGCCAGCAGTCTCCGACTAGCGGGGGCGAATGAGCAGTTCTTC. It is translated as CASSLRLAGANEQFF.

This chain connects TRBV18 to TRBJ1-2; D remains ambiguous. Germline V gives CDR1 KGHSH, CDR2 LQKENI. The ends were cut back, 6 bases at V and 3 bases at J, with 11 bases in the middle. This CDR3 has 13 amino acids. This CDR3 is CASSLVSDYGYTF. In DNA form, the CDR3 reads TGTGCCAGCTCCCTGGTATCGGACTATGGCTACACCTTC.

The chain has TRBV4-2 and TRBJ2-3; 9 bases are shared with TRBD2. The V and J ends lost 0 bases and 3 bases, in that order; junction bases with no gene match: 4. The CDR3 contains 16 residues. The germline CDR1 and CDR2 sequences are LGHNA and YNFKEQ. The CDR3 protein is CASSQDAGGATDTQYF. Written as DNA, the CDR3 is TGTGCCAGCAGCCAAGATGCGGGGGGGGCGACAGATACGCAGTATTTT.

In its sample, this clone was seen a few times. The chain combines TRBV18 with TRBJ2-3; D ambiguous. This CDR3 has 12 residues. The germline gives CDR1 KGHSH, CDR2 LQKENI. V was clipped by 3 bases and J by 2 bases, with 3 bases between them. Written as DNA, the CDR3 is TGTGCCAGCTCACCTAACACAGATACGCAGTATTTT. Its protein is CASSPNTDTQYF. The full variable domain, its missing parts supplied by reference TRBV18 and TRBJ2-3, is NAGVMQNPRHLVRRRGQEARLRCSPMKGHSHVYWYRQLPEEGLKFMVYLQKENIIDESGMPKERFSAEFPKEGPSILRIQQVVRGDSAAYFCASSPNTDTQYFGPGTRLTVL.